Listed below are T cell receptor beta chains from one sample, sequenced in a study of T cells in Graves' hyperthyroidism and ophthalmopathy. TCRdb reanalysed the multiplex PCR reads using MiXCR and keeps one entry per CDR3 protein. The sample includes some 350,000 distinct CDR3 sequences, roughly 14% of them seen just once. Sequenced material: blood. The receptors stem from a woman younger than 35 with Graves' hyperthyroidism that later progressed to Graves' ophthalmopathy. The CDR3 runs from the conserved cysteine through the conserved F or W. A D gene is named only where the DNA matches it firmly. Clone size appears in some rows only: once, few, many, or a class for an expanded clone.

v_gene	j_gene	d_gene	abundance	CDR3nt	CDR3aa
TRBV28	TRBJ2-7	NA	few	TGTGCCAGCAGTTTAAGTAGCGGCCCTCCCTACGAGCAGTACTTC	CASSLSSGPPYEQYF
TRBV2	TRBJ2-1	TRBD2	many	TGTGCCAGCAGTGAAAGCGGGAGGGGGGGCAATGAGCAGTTCTTC	CASSESGRGGNEQFF
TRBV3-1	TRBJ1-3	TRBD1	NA	TGTGCCAGCAGCCAAGGCTTCACAGGGGCGCGAGGAAACACCATATATTTT	CASSQGFTGARGNTIYF
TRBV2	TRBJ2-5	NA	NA	TGTGCCAGCGGTGAACCGAAAAGGGGGGTATCGGAGACCCAGTACTTC	CASGEPKRGVSETQYF
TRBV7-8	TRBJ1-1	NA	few	TGTGCCAGCAGCAGCAGACAGCTCCGGGAGGGGACTGAAGCTTTCTTT	CASSSRQLREGTEAFF
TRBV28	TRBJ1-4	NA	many	TGTGCCAGCAGCACCGGGATAACTAATGAAAAACTGTTTTTT	CASSTGITNEKLFF
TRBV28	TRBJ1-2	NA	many	TGTGCCAGCAGCGCAGAGAACTATGGCTACACCTTC	CASSAENYGYTF
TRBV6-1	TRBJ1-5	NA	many	TGTGCCAGCACCCTGGCCGACAGCTATAGCAATCAGCCCCAGCATTTT	CASTLADSYSNQPQHF
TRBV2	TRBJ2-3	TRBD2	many	TGTGCCAGCAGTGGTCAAACTAGCGGGAGGGCCGGGAGGATAGTAGCAGATACGCAGTATTTT	CASSGQTSGRAGRIVADTQYF
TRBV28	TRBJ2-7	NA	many	TGTGCCAGCTCCACCTACGAGCAGTACTTC	CASSTYEQYF
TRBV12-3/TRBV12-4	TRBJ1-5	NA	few	TGTGCCAGCAGTTTATCGGGGGTCGGGAGCAATCAGCCCCAGCATTTT	CASSLSGVGSNQPQHF
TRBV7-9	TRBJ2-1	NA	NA	TGTGCCAGCAGCCTCCAAGGGACTTCGGTGTGGGATGAGCAGTTCTTC	CASSLQGTSVWDEQFF
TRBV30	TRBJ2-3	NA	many	TGTGCCTGGAGAAGGATAGCGGCAGATACGCAGTATTTT	CAWRRIAADTQYF
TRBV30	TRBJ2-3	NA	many	TGTGCCTGGAGTAATGGGGTTAGCACAGATACGCAGTATTTT	CAWSNGVSTDTQYF
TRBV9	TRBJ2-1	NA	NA	TGTGCCAGCAGCGTAGGAAGGGGCTTCCCCTACAATGAGCAGTTCTTC	CASSVGRGFPYNEQFF
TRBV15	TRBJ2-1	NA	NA	TGTGCCACCAGCAGAGATAAGCGGAAGACGTACAATGAGCAGTTCTTC	CATSRDKRKTYNEQFF
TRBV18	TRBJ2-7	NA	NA	TGTGCCAGCTCACCCCAAGACAGCTCCTACGAGCAGTACTTC	CASSPQDSSYEQYF
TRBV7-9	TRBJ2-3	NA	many	TGTGCCAGCAGTCTGGCTAGCACAGATACGCAGTATTTT	CASSLASTDTQYF
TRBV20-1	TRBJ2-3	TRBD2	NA	TGCAGTGCTAGCATACTAGCGGGAGTGGTAGATACGCAGTATTTT	CSASILAGVVDTQYF
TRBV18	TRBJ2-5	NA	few	TGTGCCAGCTCATCCGGGGCTGTCGAAGAGACCCAGTACTTC	CASSSGAVEETQYF
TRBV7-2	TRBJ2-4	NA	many	TGTGCCAGCAGCTTAAGACTTTGGGAGGTTCCCAAAAACATTCAGTACTTC	CASSLRLWEVPKNIQYF
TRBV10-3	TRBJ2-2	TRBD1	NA	TGTGCCATCAGTGAGTTGGGACAGGACGACACCGGGGAGCTGTTTTTT	CAISELGQDDTGELFF
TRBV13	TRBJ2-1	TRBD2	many	TGTGCCAGCAGCTTAGTAGCGGGGTATGGCAGCAATGAGCAGTTCTTC	CASSLVAGYGSNEQFF
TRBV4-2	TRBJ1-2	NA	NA	TGTGCCAGCAGCCAAGATAGCTTCGGCCAAATGGAGGGCTACACCTTC	CASSQDSFGQMEGYTF